These 7 T cell receptor beta chains share one sample of origin, sequenced in a study of shared clonotypes between healthy human individuals. Method: immunoSEQ multiplex PCR; TCRdb's copy keeps in-frame clones and lacks some. The repertoire consists of about 2 million clones, with roughly 94% occurring once and the leading ten covering 0.13%. Material: naive CD4+ T cells sorted from blood. Stated subset: CD45RA+ positively selected. The receptors shown here come from a man younger than 35 in good health.

V gene TRBV5-6 combines with J gene TRBJ2-1, with D possibly TRBD1 on 6 matching bases. There are 15 residues in the CDR3. The germline V gene has CDR1 SGHDT and CDR2 YYEEEE. Between the trimmed V and J ends, which lost 0 bases and 0 bases, there was a span of 7 bases. Here the CDR3 reads CASSLEGGSYNEQFF. The CDR3 region has the DNA TGTGCCAGCAGCTTGGAAGGGGGCTCCTACAATGAGCAGTTCTTC.

Note on this clone: The same CDR3 can be traced to other DNA sequences in this sample. The chain links TRBV5-1 to TRBJ2-6; perhaps D is TRBD1 or TRBD2 (5 bases each). The CDR3 has 16 amino acids. The germline gives CDR1 SGHRS, CDR2 YFSETQ. The ends were cut back, 0 bases at V and 1 base at J, with 8 bases in the middle. The DNA of the CDR3 is TGCGCCAGCAGCTTGGGAGGGGATTCTGGGGCCAACGTCCTGACTTTC. Residues: CASSLGGDSGANVLTF.

As concerns this clone: The same CDR3 also results from other DNA sequences found in this sample. This chain joins TRBV29-1 and TRBJ2-1, with D perhaps TRBD1 (5 bases). Germline CDR1 reads SQVTM; CDR2 reads ANQGSEA. This CDR3 comprises 13 residues. Trimming removed 4 bases at V and 1 base at J, with 8 bases between. The CDR3, as DNA: TGCAGCGTTGTGTCAGGGTCCTACAATGAGCAGTTCTTC. Its protein product is CSVVSGSYNEQFF.

The genes are TRBV11-2 and TRBJ2-7; no clear D gene. The CDR3 runs 16 residues. V lost 1 base, J lost 3 bases, and 16 bases lay in between. Germline loops: CDR1 SGHAT, CDR2 FQNNGV. CDR3 bases: TGTGCCAGCAGCTTAGGGTCTTCCAGGTCCAACTACGAGCAGTACTTC. It translates to CASSLGSSRSNYEQYF.

This clone appeared once. The chain combines TRBV2 with TRBJ2-2, with 11 bases fitting TRBD1. With 6 bases clipped from V and 4 bases from J, the junction kept 4 bases outside the gene matches. There are 15 residues in the CDR3. Germline CDR1 SNHLY, CDR2 FYNNEI. The CDR3 DNA follows: TGTGCCAGCAGATCCGGGACAGGGGGCACCGGGGAGCTGTTTTTT. It specifies CASRSGTGGTGELFF.

The chain employs TRBV5-1 and TRBJ2-2, with D perhaps TRBD2 (7 bases). Trimming left V 5 bases short and J 2 bases short, with 13 bases between. The CDR3 runs to 15 residues. Germline-derived CDR1 and CDR2 are SGHRS and YFSETQ. This chain's CDR3 is CASRPGGDNTGELFF. In DNA form, the CDR3 reads TGCGCCAGCAGACCGGGGGGCGATAACACCGGGGAGCTGTTTTTT.

This rearrangement joins TRBV10-3 to TRBJ1-3; 7 nucleotides align to TRBD1. The germline CDR1 and CDR2 sequences are ENHRY and SYGVKD. The V and J ends lost 6 bases and 0 bases, in that order; junction bases with no gene match: 5. This CDR3 has 15 residues. The CDR3 nucleotides read TGTGCCATCAGGTTGTCAGGGGGCTCTGGAAACACCATATATTTT. It translates to CAIRLSGGSGNTIYF.